The next 30 T cell receptor beta chains were all read from a single sample in a study of identical twins. TCRdb re-called the 5' RACE reads with MiXCR, one entry per CDR3 protein. This repertoire shows hundreds of thousands of distinct CDR3 sequences, 10% to 15% found once; its top ten account for about 1.5%. The same data also went into a second study, on yellow fever vaccine responses in identical twins.

The source material was PBMCs. Receptors originate from a woman in her late teens or twenties in good health.

This clonotype was picked up many times. V is TRBV27 and J is TRBJ1-1, with D possibly being TRBD1 (5 bases). Trimming removed 5 bases from V and 6 bases from J, with 16 bases in between. CDR1 and CDR2 from the germline V gene are MNHEY and SMNVEV (reference sequence). The CDR3 has 14 residues. The chain's CDR3 is CASSKNQGIAEAFF. CDR3 nucleotides: TGTGCCAGCAGTAAAAACCAGGGCATCGCTGAAGCTTTCTTT.

V usage is TRBV6-1 and J usage is TRBJ2-2, with a weak D call TRBD2 (6 bases). Trimming cost V 2 bases and J 2 bases, with 12 bases left between them. Germline CDR1 reads MNHNS; CDR2 reads SASEGT. The CDR3 spans 16 residues. This CDR3 reads CASSEKGDLNTGELFF. The CDR3 region has the DNA TGTGCCAGCAGTGAAAAAGGGGACTTAAACACCGGGGAGCTGTTTTTT.

This clonotype was detected many times. The chain recombines TRBV7-9 with TRBJ2-1; TRBD2 aligns across 7 bases. Trimming took 4 bases from V and 6 from J; bases not matched to a gene: 9. CDR1 is SEHNR, CDR2 FQNEAQ, per germline (reference sequence). The CDR3 runs to 15 residues. CDR3 in DNA: TGTGCCAGCAGCTCCCGACTTATAGCGGGCAATGAGCAGTTCTTC. Amino acid sequence: CASSSRLIAGNEQFF.

The chain combines TRBV20-1 with TRBJ2-1; no clear D. The V end lost 0 bases, the J end lost 4 bases, and 13 bases lay between the germline ends. The CDR3 is 15 residues long. Germline CDR1 DFQATT, CDR2 SNEGSKA (reference sequence). The CDR3 loop is CSARDTSSEYNEQFF. Written as DNA, the CDR3 is TGCAGTGCTAGAGATACGTCCAGCGAGTACAATGAGCAGTTCTTC.

The rearrangement uses TRBV10-3 and TRBJ2-7, with TRBD1 identical over 9 bases. Germline trimming cut 5 bases from V and 5 bases from J; bases unmatched to any gene: 7. Germline CDR1 reads ENHRY; CDR2 reads SYGVKD. The CDR3 consists of 14 residues. Here the CDR3 reads CAISTGQGRDEQYF. The CDR3 DNA follows: TGTGCCATCAGTACCGGACAGGGGAGGGACGAGCAGTACTTC.

This clonotype was observed many times. V is TRBV7-2 and J is TRBJ2-1; 13 nucleotides align to TRBD2. Germline values: CDR1 SGHTA, CDR2 FQGNSA. V dropped 0 bases and J dropped 7; count of bases not matched to a gene: 12. This CDR3 comprises 19 residues. As DNA, the CDR3 is TGTGCCAGCAGCTTAGCCCTACTAGCGGGAGGGCCGGGGTGGAATGAGCAGTTCTTC. Protein product: CASSLALLAGGPGWNEQFF.

CDR3 protein: CATSATGATEAFF. CDR3 DNA: TGTGCCACCAGTGCCACAGGGGCCACTGAAGCTTTCTTT. The chain carries TRBV24-1 and TRBJ1-1, with 7 bases identical to TRBD1. The germline V gene has CDR1 KGHDR and CDR2 SFDVKD. With V trimmed by 5 bases and J by 4 bases, 3 bases remained unmatched. CDR3 size: 13 residues.

This clonotype has more than one count but fewer than ten. The chain is built from TRBV10-3 and TRBJ2-1, with 8 bases aligning to TRBD2. Per germline, CDR1 ENHRY and CDR2 SYGVKD. The CDR3 is 13 amino acids. The V and J ends lost 6 bases and 8 bases, in that order; junction bases with no gene match: 6. CDR3 sequence: CAISGGARDEQFF. CDR3 DNA sequence: TGTGCCATCAGCGGGGGGGCTCGGGATGAGCAGTTCTTC.

This clonotype has a count of ten or more. The rearrangement uses TRBV3-1 and TRBJ1-2, with no clear D. Deletions cut 4 bases from V and 0 bases from J, with 9 bases between. Germline lookup yields CDR1 LGHDT and CDR2 YNNKEL (reference sequence). CDR3 size: 14 residues. The CDR3 here is CASSPIGANYGYTF. The CDR3 region has the DNA TGTGCCAGCAGCCCGATCGGGGCTAACTATGGCTACACCTTC.

CDR3 loop: CASSYWGEHRGDKNIQYF. The DNA for the CDR3 is TGTGCCAGCAGTTACTGGGGAGAACACAGGGGGGACAAAAACATTCAGTACTTC. The chain combines TRBV6-5 with TRBJ2-4, with 8 bases fitting TRBD1. V lost 1 base and J lost 3; bases outside the gene matches: 11. CDR3 length: 18 residues. Germline V CDR1 and CDR2: MNHEY, SVGAGI.

This clonotype was seen more than once but under ten times. This sequence joins TRBV15 and TRBJ2-1; TRBD1 aligns across 10 bases. V dropped 5 bases and J dropped 6; count of bases not matched to a gene: 4. The germline V gene encodes CDR1 LNHNV and CDR2 YYDKDF (reference sequence). This CDR3 has 14 amino acids. CDR3 region: CATSGRTGGNEQFF. The CDR3 DNA reads as TGTGCCACCAGCGGACGGACAGGGGGCAATGAGCAGTTCTTC. Supplemented by reference TRBV15 and TRBJ2-1, the full variable domain reads DAMVIQNPRYQVTQFGKPVTLSCSQTLNHNVMYWYQQKSSQAPKLLFHYYDKDFNNEADTPDNFQSRRPNTSFCFLDIRSPGLGDTAMYLCATSGRTGGNEQFFGPGTRLTVL.

At least ten counts were recorded for this clonotype. In DNA form, the CDR3 reads TGTGCCACAACAGCCAGGGGACAAGAGACCCAGTACTTC. It is translated as CATTARGQETQYF. This chain uses TRBV24-1 with TRBJ2-5, with D perhaps matching TRBD1 (6 bases). Trimming shortened V by 10 bases and J by 2 bases, and 13 bases separated the two germline ends. The CDR3 extends over 13 amino acids. Per the germline V gene, CDR1 is KGHDR and CDR2 is SFDVKD.

There are a few counts of this clonotype. The rearrangement links TRBV20-1 to TRBJ1-5, with D perhaps matching TRBD1 (5 bases). Germline V gives CDR1 DFQATT, CDR2 SNEGSKA (reference sequence). The CDR3 length is 12 residues. The V gene lost 1 base and the J gene lost 6 bases, with 7 bases spanning the gap. The CDR3 loop is CSARVGVQPQHF. The CDR3 DNA reads TGCAGTGCTAGAGTGGGGGTTCAGCCCCAGCATTTT.

V usage is TRBV12-3 or TRBV12-4 and J usage is TRBJ2-3; TRBD1 matches at 7 bases. V trimming: 5 bases; J trimming: 2 bases; junction bases outside the gene matches: 7. This CDR3 contains 15 residues. CDR3 residues: CASSLRQGPTDTQYF. The CDR3, as DNA: TGTGCCAGCAGTCTGAGACAGGGTCCCACAGATACGCAGTATTTT.

The chain joins TRBV5-1 to TRBJ1-4; TRBD1 is a possible D gene (5 bases). Germline CDR1 reads SGHRS; CDR2 reads YFSETQ. V gave up 4 bases and J gave up 3 bases, with 13 bases separating them. The CDR3 consists of 15 residues. In DNA, the CDR3 is TGCGCCAGCAGCATCAGGGAACCCTCTAATGAAAAACTGTTTTTT. Its protein product is CASSIREPSNEKLFF.

The gene calls are TRBV10-1 and TRBJ2-1; D unresolved. V was trimmed by 3 bases and J by 8 bases, leaving 8 bases between them. Germline lookup yields CDR1 WNHNN and CDR2 SYGVQD (reference sequence). The CDR3 sequence is 12 residues long. CDR3 sequence reads: CASSDPGHEQFF. The CDR3, as DNA: TGCGCCAGCAGTGACCCGGGTCATGAGCAGTTCTTC.

This clonotype has a handful of counts. The chain is built from TRBV28 and TRBJ2-7; 8 bases are a match to TRBD1. The V gene end was trimmed by 4 bases and the J gene end by 5 bases; junction bases not matched to a gene: 10. The CDR3 contains 15 residues. CDR1 is MDHEN and CDR2 is SYDVKM in the germline V gene. The CDR3 DNA follows: TGTGCCAGCAGTTCCGGACAGGGATTTTTTAACGAGCAGTACTTC. This encodes CASSSGQGFFNEQYF.

This chain uses TRBV29-1 with TRBJ1-1, with 8 bases that match TRBD1. After removal of 6 bases from V and 5 bases from J, the junction contained 17 bases not matched to a gene. The germline CDR1 and CDR2 sequences are SQVTM and ANQGSEA. This CDR3 comprises 16 residues. This chain's CDR3 is CSVPGPGQALWTEAFF. For the CDR3, the DNA is TGCAGCGTCCCCGGTCCGGGACAGGCCCTGTGGACTGAAGCTTTCTTT.

This clonotype has only a few counts. This rearrangement joins TRBV20-1 to TRBJ2-7; maybe TRBD2 (6 bases). Germline V gene data show CDR1 as DFQATT and CDR2 as SNEGSKA (reference sequence). Trimming pared 0 bases from V and 3 bases from J, leaving 12 bases between. The CDR3 covers 14 residues. The CDR3 DNA follows: TGCAGTGCTAGAGACGGGGCGGGATTCTACGAGCAGTACTTC. This codes for CSARDGAGFYEQYF.

V usage is TRBV9 and J usage is TRBJ2-1; 7 nucleotides match TRBD1. Germline V CDR1 and CDR2: SGDLS, YYNGEE. Trimming cost V 4 bases and J 1 base; bases outside gene matches: 11. This CDR3 has 17 residues. The CDR3 loop reads CASSRLPTGISYNEQFF. CDR3 DNA sequence: TGTGCCAGCAGCCGGCTCCCGACAGGGATATCCTACAATGAGCAGTTCTTC. Variable domain in full (rest from reference TRBV9 and TRBJ2-1): DSGVTQTPKHLITATGQRVTLRCSPRSGDLSVYWYQQSLDQGLQFLIQYYNGEERAKGNILERFSAQQFPDLHSELNLSSLELGDSALYFCASSRLPTGISYNEQFFGPGTRLTVL.

A note on this clonotype: At one end the junction does not follow the germline gene, possibly because of a read error. The chain joins TRBV4-1 to TRBJ2-1; TRBD2 matches at 10 bases. The CDR3 contains 16 residues. Germline V gene lookup returns CDR1 MGHRA and CDR2 YSYEKL. The CDR3 DNA follows: TGCGCCAGCAGCAAAGAAACAGCGGGGGGGAGACATGAGCAGTTCTTC. Translating it yields CASSKETAGGRHEQFF.

This clonotype came up a few times. The chain carries TRBV9 and TRBJ2-2, with 7 bases matching TRBD1. Unmatched junction bases numbered 10, after V lost 5 bases and J lost 6 bases. The CDR3 extends over 15 amino acids. Germline V lookup: CDR1 SGDLS, CDR2 YYNGEE. The CDR3 sequence is CASSTGATIPGELFF. The CDR3 DNA reads TGTGCCAGCAGTACAGGGGCAACAATCCCCGGGGAGCTGTTTTTT.

This clonotype occurred a few times. The V and J genes are TRBV10-3 and TRBJ1-1, with D possibly being TRBD1 (6 bases). The CDR3 is made up of 14 amino acids. CDR1 is ENHRY and CDR2 is SYGVKD in the germline V gene. The V end lost 5 bases, the J end lost 0 bases, and 10 bases lay between the germline ends. The CDR3 spells CAISPDRVNTEAFF. For the CDR3, the DNA is TGTGCCATCAGTCCGGACAGAGTGAACACTGAAGCTTTCTTT.

At least ten counts were recorded for this clonotype. The CDR3 nucleotides are TGTGCCAGCAGCCAAGATTGGGGGTCGTACAATGAGCAGTTCTTC. Encoded protein: CASSQDWGSYNEQFF. V gene TRBV4-2 combines with J gene TRBJ2-1; tentatively, D is TRBD1 or TRBD2 (5 bases each). The germline V and J ends were trimmed by 0 bases and 4 bases, with 10 bases remaining between them. CDR3 length: 15 residues. In germline, CDR1 is LGHNA, CDR2 YNFKEQ.

Remarks on this clonotype: This may stem from a read error, because a much larger clone lies one nucleotide away. The chain carries TRBV28 and TRBJ2-1, with 7 bases matching TRBD2. Germline V CDR1 and CDR2: MDHEN, SYDVKM. The CDR3 is 15 residues long. The J segment lost 8 bases and the V segment lost 5 bases, leaving 12 bases of the junction unmatched. The CDR3 DNA sequence: TGTGCCAGCAGTCCCCTGGGGGAGGGCAGGTATGAGCAGTTCTTC. It translates to CASSPLGEGRYEQFF.

V usage is TRBV5-1 and J usage is TRBJ2-5; 7 nucleotides align to TRBD2. With 0 bases clipped from V and 2 bases from J, the junction kept 10 bases outside the gene matches. The CDR3 is 17 amino acids. Looked up from germline, CDR1 is SGHRS and CDR2 is YFSETQ. In DNA form, the CDR3 reads TGCGCCAGCAGCTTGGGGGCTAGCGGTTCGGGGCAAGAGACCCAGTACTTC. Translated: CASSLGASGSGQETQYF.

The V call is TRBV6-1, the J call TRBJ1-1, with D possibly being TRBD1 (5 bases). This CDR3 spans 15 amino acids. Per the germline V gene, CDR1 is MNHNS and CDR2 is SASEGT. The V end was cut by 4 bases, the J end by 0 bases, with 12 bases between. Here the CDR3 reads CASSAPTAMNTEAFF. The CDR3 DNA sequence: TGTGCCAGCAGTGCCCCGACAGCCATGAACACTGAAGCTTTCTTT.

This clonotype was picked up a small number of times. This rearrangement joins TRBV11-3 to TRBJ2-5; tentatively, D is TRBD2 (5 bases). V lost 2 bases and J lost 2, with 12 bases in between. Germline V gene data show CDR1 as SGHNT and CDR2 as YENEEA. CDR3 length: 15 residues. DNA for the CDR3: TGTGCCAGCAGCTTATTTCCCGAGCGGCAAGAGACCCAGTACTTC. Translating gives CASSLFPERQETQYF.

Details on this clonotype: This could be a read error, since a much larger clone is one nucleotide away. The J gene is TRBJ2-1, the V gene TRBV7-2, with D unresolved. V lost 3 bases to trimming and J lost 6 bases, with 9 bases between them. The CDR3 loop spans 13 amino acids. Germline V gene data show CDR1 as SGHTA and CDR2 as FQGNSA. CDR3 sequence (DNA): TGTGCCAGCAGCTTGCACAGCACCAATGAGCAGTTCTTC. Protein: CASSLHSTNEQFF.

The V gene is TRBV20-1, the J gene TRBJ2-7; 8 nucleotides line up with TRBD2. The CDR3 spans 14 residues. In germline, CDR1 is DFQATT, CDR2 SNEGSKA (reference sequence). V lost 2 bases to trimming and J lost 4 bases; unmatched junction nucleotides: 7. For the CDR3, the DNA is TGCAGTGCTAGACCCGCCGGACTAGCTTACGAGCAGTACGTC. Its translation: CSARPAGLAYEQYV.